The 13 T cell receptor beta chains below were found in one sample sequenced in a study of regulatory T cells in long-lasting Graves disease. Arm-PCR of CDR3 regions with iRepertoire HTBI primers generated TCR beta libraries. One entry per CDR3 protein, called by TCRdb with MiXCR from the multiplex PCR reads. This sample yields about 370,000 distinct CDR3 sequences, of which roughly 16% are seen a single time; over 20% belongs to the top ten. Noted time point: newly diagnosed GD, antithyroid drugs for less than 3 months. Generation of the TCR library employed RNA extracted from PBMCs. Sequenced material: peripheral blood mononuclear cells (PBMCs), taken at new diagnosis, from a patient treated with antithyroid drugs. These receptors were taken from a female donor with Graves disease.

This clonotype was picked up many times. The chain links TRBV12-3 or TRBV12-4 to TRBJ1-5; no clear D. The CDR3 consists of 12 residues. V was shortened by 4 bases and J by 8 bases, with 9 bases between the two germline ends. The CDR3 coding sequence is TGTGCCAGCAGTTCAGACACTAAGCCCCAGCATTTT. Its translation: CASSSDTKPQHF.

For this clonotype: It may be a read error: a sequence one base away is much more abundant. The rearrangement joins TRBV7-9 to TRBJ1-2; TRBD1 agrees at 7 bases. The CDR3 totals 15 residues. V trimming: 5 bases; J trimming: 0 bases; junction bases outside the gene matches: 6. Germline values: CDR1 SEHNR, CDR2 FQNEAQ (reference sequence). CDR3 nucleotide sequence: TGTGCCAGCAGCGTAACCGGGACAGCTAACTATGGCTACACCTTC. Amino acid sequence: CASSVTGTANYGYTF.

At least ten counts were recorded for this clonotype. V and J are TRBV28 and TRBJ1-2, with D maybe TRBD1 (6 bases). Trimming pared 8 bases from V and 6 bases from J, leaving 13 bases between. Looked up from germline, CDR1 is MDHEN and CDR2 is SYDVKM. This CDR3 is 12 amino acids long. This CDR3 is CASYRESDGYTF. The CDR3 nucleotides read TGTGCCAGCTACAGGGAGTCAGATGGCTACACCTTC.

This clonotype was seen repeatedly, ten times or more. The chain employs TRBV7-9 and TRBJ2-5; 10 nucleotides agree with TRBD2. The CDR3 length is 15 residues. Germline CDR1 and CDR2: SEHNR and FQNEAQ (reference sequence). With V trimmed by 5 bases and J by 5 bases, 8 bases remained unmatched. CDR3 in DNA: TGTGCCAGCAGCACTGTAGCGGGGGGCGGGGAGACCCAGTACTTC. Amino acid sequence: CASSTVAGGGETQYF.

Ten or more counts support this clonotype. The chain is built from TRBV20-1 and TRBJ2-7, with TRBD1 matching over 7 bases. The CDR3 runs 13 residues. Germline V gives CDR1 DFQATT, CDR2 SNEGSKA (reference sequence). The V segment lost 1 base and the J segment 7 bases; nucleotides outside the gene matches: 7. The CDR3, as DNA: TGCAGTGCTAGAGTTCCCAGGGGGTGGGAGCAGTACTTC. It yields the protein CSARVPRGWEQYF.

The table lists this clonotype with many counts. The chain has TRBV12-3 or TRBV12-4 and TRBJ2-1, with D tentatively TRBD1 or TRBD2 (5 bases each). The ends were cut back, 5 bases at V and 5 bases at J, with 22 bases in the middle. There are 17 residues in the CDR3. The CDR3 nucleotides are TGTGCCAGCAGTCTCCCACAACCGGGACGGATGGACAATGAGCAGTTCTTC. Its protein is CASSLPQPGRMDNEQFF.

V usage is TRBV28 and J usage is TRBJ2-7, with TRBD2 as a possible D gene (6 bases). V was trimmed by 4 bases and J by 3 bases, leaving 13 bases between them. The CDR3 contains 14 residues. Germline V lookup: CDR1 MDHEN, CDR2 SYDVKM. The CDR3 bases are TGTGCCAGCAGTTCCGTGGCGGGACTCTACGAGCAGTACTTC. Translation: CASSSVAGLYEQYF.

The table lists this clonotype with a few counts. The V and J genes are TRBV4-2 and TRBJ2-1, with D unresolved. Trimming removed 0 bases from V and 0 bases from J, with 15 bases in between. This CDR3 spans 18 amino acids. CDR1 is LGHNA, CDR2 YNFKEQ, per germline. DNA for the CDR3: TGTGCCAGCAGCCAAGATCATCCAGCCCTAAGCTCCTACAATGAGCAGTTCTTC. This codes for CASSQDHPALSSYNEQFF.

J is TRBJ2-7 and V is TRBV27, with 8 nucleotides matching TRBD1. The germline gives CDR1 MNHEY, CDR2 SMNVEV (reference sequence). This CDR3 has 13 residues. The trim removed 3 bases at V and 6 bases at J, leaving 4 bases unmatched. The CDR3 here is CASSFSGGFEQYF. The CDR3 bases are TGTGCCAGCAGTTTTTCAGGGGGCTTCGAGCAGTACTTC.

The sample holds many counts of this clonotype. The V call is TRBV6-2 or TRBV6-3, the J call TRBJ2-5; possible D gene TRBD1, 5 bases. Trimming removed 0 bases at V and 0 bases at J, with 11 bases between. The CDR3 length is 16 residues. Germline CDR1 is MNHEY and CDR2 is SVGEGT. The CDR3 sequence: CASSYSSPGYQETQYF. The CDR3, as DNA: TGTGCCAGCAGTTACTCGAGTCCAGGGTACCAAGAGACCCAGTACTTC.

This clonotype was counted many times. V gene TRBV30 combines with J gene TRBJ2-1; D possibly corresponds to TRBD2 (6 bases). Germline V gene data show CDR1 as GTSNPN and CDR2 as SVGIG (reference sequence). The CDR3 spans 15 residues. The V end lost 3 bases, the J end lost 5 bases, and 17 bases lay between the germline ends. CDR3 protein: CAWRVHGGRHNEQFF. The DNA for the CDR3 is TGTGCCTGGAGGGTACATGGGGGGAGGCACAATGAGCAGTTCTTC.

This clonotype has only a few counts. The genes are TRBV11-2 and TRBJ1-5; possibly TRBD1 for D (5 bases). The V end lost 9 bases, the J end lost 3 bases, and 21 bases lay between the germline ends. Germline CDR1 and CDR2: SGHAT and FQNNGV. This CDR3 is built from 16 residues. The CDR3 loop reads CASSINGGAFNQPQHF. The CDR3 DNA reads TGTGCCAGTAGCATCAATGGAGGGGCTTTCAATCAGCCCCAGCATTTT.

This clonotype has ten or more counts. V gene TRBV20-1 combines with J gene TRBJ2-3; a possible D gene is TRBD2 (6 bases). Germline CDR1 and CDR2: DFQATT and SNEGSKA (reference sequence). The CDR3 runs to 18 residues. The V end lost 1 base, the J end lost 0 bases, and 20 bases lay between the germline ends. In nucleotides, the CDR3 is TGCAGTGCTAGAGTATTCCTAGCGAGTACTTCTAGCACAGATACGCAGTATTTT. Protein sequence: CSARVFLASTSSTDTQYF.